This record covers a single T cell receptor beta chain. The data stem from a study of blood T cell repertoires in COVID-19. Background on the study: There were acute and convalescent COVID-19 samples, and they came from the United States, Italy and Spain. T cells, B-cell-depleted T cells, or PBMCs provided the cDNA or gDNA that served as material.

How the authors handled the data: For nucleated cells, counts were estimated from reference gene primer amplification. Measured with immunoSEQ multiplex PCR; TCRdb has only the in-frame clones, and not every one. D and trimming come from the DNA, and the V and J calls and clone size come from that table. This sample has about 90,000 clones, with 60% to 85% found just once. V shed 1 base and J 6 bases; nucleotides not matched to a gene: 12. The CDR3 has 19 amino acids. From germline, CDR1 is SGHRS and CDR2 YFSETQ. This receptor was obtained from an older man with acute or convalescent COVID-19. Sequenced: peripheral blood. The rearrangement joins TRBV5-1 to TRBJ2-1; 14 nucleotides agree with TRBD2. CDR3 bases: TGCGCCAGCAGCTTGTCGGCCCGACTAGCGGGGGGGCCTTCCAATGAGCAGTTCTTC. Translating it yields CASSLSARLAGGPSNEQFF. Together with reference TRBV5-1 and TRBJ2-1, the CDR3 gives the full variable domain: KAGVTQTPRYLIKTRGQQVTLSCSPISGHRSVSWYQQTPGQGLQFLFEYFSETQRNKGNFPGRFSGRQFSNSRSEMNVSTLELGDSALYLCASSLSARLAGGPSNEQFFGPGTRLTVL.